This T cell receptor (beta chain) was observed in a study of early T cells in non-severe SARS-CoV-2 infection (dated by TCRdb to the early 2020s). Broadly, across the study: Because TCR sequencing relied on bulk RNA taken from unsorted whole blood, pairing of alpha and beta chains was not possible. General findings and caveats noted by the study authors: Matching against VDJdb was skewed toward anti-spike CD8 responses, likely underestimated virus-specific expansions, and missed private and CD4 specificities.

The study was a case-control design nested within a healthcare worker cohort in London, UK, with weekly nasopharyngeal swab PCR tests and blood sampling. Healthcare workers were enrolled in the week of the UK lockdown, from 23 to 31 March 2020, and were followed every week for up to about 16 weeks. The CDR3 sequence holds 13 residues, the cysteine and phenylalanine included. Of the read, only the CDR3 DNA is kept; its 39 bases are in frame from base 1. V lost 2 bases and J lost 5 bases; the stretch between them is 9 bases long. The germline V gene yields SQVTM for CDR1 and ANQGSEA for CDR2. As concerns this clonotype: No cognate antigen has been identified for it. No base quality values were provided; no much bigger clone lies one nucleotide off.

Library creation used 5' RACE. These reads were obtained on a NextSeq 500. In the TCR library protocol, unique molecular identifiers were attached to individual cDNA molecules to correct for PCR bias and sequencing error. TCR alpha and beta chains were both sequenced, and the abundances of alpha and beta sequences in each sample were closely correlated with each other. The paper's processing steps were these. Decombinator V4 was used to annotate TCR sequences for V gene, J gene and CDR3. TCRs were defined as expanded if a significant change between any two time points was detected under a Poisson model with p below 0.0001. TCR abundances were normalised to the total number of TCRs sequenced per sample and were expressed as counts per million. TRAV1-2 paired with TRAJ12, TRAJ20 or TRAJ33 defined MAIT TCRs, while TRAV10 paired with TRAJ18 defined iNKT TCRs. A search of VDJdb, accessed on 1 November 2021, was run for TCRs annotated to CMV, EBV and SARS-CoV-2, with TCRs annotated for multiple antigens excluded. The public sequencing data were trimmed at Q25 with fastp and processed into clonotypes with MiXCR by TCRdb, which kept only in-frame beta chains. For every CDR3 protein sequence, its rows merge into one entry that carries the most common genes and DNA. Clone size and V and J calls follow TCRdb, not the original study. The sample profile shows 100,000 to 120,000 distinct CDR3 sequences; roughly 12% of them were found once. Less than 4.5% of the sample belongs to the ten largest clones.

The V gene is TRBV29-1 and the J gene is TRBJ1-4; TRBD1 is a weak D gene call, 6 bases matching. The material was whole blood, obtained at baseline. This receptor was identified in an adult who was a healthcare worker with PCR-confirmed SARS-CoV-2 infection or an uninfected control (not recorded which). The CDR3 protein is CSVETGQNEKLFF. The nucleotide sequence is TGCAGCGTTGAAACAGGGCAGAATGAAAAACTGTTTTTT.